The text below deals with one T cell receptor beta chain. This sample stems from a study of shared T cell receptors in the human thymus. This CDR3 has 17 residues. Libraries were prepared by immunoSEQ multiplex PCR; TCRdb keeps only in-frame clonotypes and omits some of them. The sample yields roughly 410,000 clones, just under 95% seen once. This clonotype was sampled from a human donor. Material: thymocytes. This sequence joins TRBV1 and TRBJ2-5; TRBD2, the D gene given by the table, was not confirmed from the DNA. TRBV1 is noted as a pseudogene. The CDR3 coding sequence is TGCACCAGCAGATCCGGGACTAGCGGCTCCATTGGAGGGACCCAGTACTTC. Its translation is CTSRSGTSGSIGGTQYF.